This T cell receptor (beta chain) was obtained from a study of CD4 and CD8 cells across lung adenocarcinoma regions. Samples came from patients with localized non-small cell lung adenocarcinoma. TCRdb reprocessed the PCR reads via MiXCR and lists one record per CDR3 protein. The top ten clones hold under 50% of a sample with more than 25,000 distinct CDR3 sequences, approximately 53% of them seen once. The CDR3 is made up of 19 amino acids. With V trimmed by 7 bases and J by 5 bases, 23 bases remained unmatched. Germline-derived CDR1 and CDR2 are WNHNN and SYGVQD (reference sequence). Sample share makes this clonotype medium-sized (0.01 to 0.1%).

The chain recombines TRBV10-1 with TRBJ2-5; 9 bases line up with TRBD1. This receptor was taken from a male donor with lung adenocarcinoma. The CD4 and CD8 labels of this study may be unreliable. The sample comprised CD8+ T cells from the center of a lung tumor. The CDR3 loop reads CASNYTGGAWEVTVETQYF. Here the CDR3 DNA reads TGCGCCAGCAATTACACAGGGGGCGCTTGGGAGGTTACCGTGGAGACCCAGTACTTC.